Below, 25 T cell receptor beta chains from the same sample are listed, as sequenced in a study of tissue T cells after allogeneic stem cell transplantation. The time point denotes: mouse harvest day 7 after allogeneic transplant. The graft held 10^6 splenic CD5+ T cells and 10^7 T-cell-depleted bone marrow cells. Method: immunoSEQ multiplex PCR; TCRdb's copy keeps in-frame clones and lacks some. The profile shows almost 6,000 clones, 40% to 60% of them singletons. The source material was gut tissue. These receptors originate from a female BALB/c mouse given C57BL/6 T cells with graft-versus-host disease after an allogeneic hematopoietic cell transplant.

Note on this clone: Gene names are the mouse ones. The CDR3 spells CASSLGQGAGNTLYF. The CDR3 bases that were read are TGTGCCAGCAGTCTCGGACAGGGGGCTGGAAATACGCTCTAT. V gene TRBV26 combines with J gene TRBJ1-3; 10 nucleotides line up with TRBD1. The read halts 1 residue ahead of the CDR3 end, with the missing end drawn from the germline J gene. CDR3 length: 15 amino acids. V was pared by 3 bases and J by 2 bases, with 1 base of the junction left unmatched. From germline, CDR1 is KGHPV and CDR2 FQNQEV (reference sequence).

Regarding this clone: The gene symbols are mouse symbols. Coverage ceases 1 residue before the CDR3 finishes, and the germline J gene fills in the end. The rearrangement joins TRBV26 to TRBJ2-1; 9 bases match TRBD2. This CDR3 region has 15 residues. V trimming: 2 bases; J trimming: 1 base; junction bases outside the gene matches: 0. The germline CDR1 and CDR2 sequences are KGHPV and FQNQEV (reference sequence). The CDR3 bases that were read are TGTGCCAGCAGTCTGGACTGGGGGAACTATGCTGAGCAGTTC. It yields the protein CASSLDWGNYAEQF. The whole CDR3 sequence is CASSLDWGNYAEQFF.

As for this clone: The genes and germline here are from mouse. The CDR3 is cut off 1 residue early in the read; its end comes from the germline J gene. The J gene is TRBJ1-4, the V gene TRBV26; D is ambiguous. This CDR3 comprises 15 residues. Trimming removed 4 bases at V and 1 base at J, with 10 bases between. Germline lookup yields CDR1 KGHPV and CDR2 FQNQEV (reference sequence). This CDR3 is CASSRRHNSNERLFF. The CDR3 DNA, read in part, is TGTGCCAGCAGTCGCCGACATAATTCCAACGAAAGATTATTT.

Note on this clone: Genes and germline come from the mouse. The read falls 1 residue short of the CDR3 end, and the missing part is taken from the germline J gene. The V call is TRBV26, the J call TRBJ1-3, with D hard to call. The germline gives CDR1 KGHPV, CDR2 FQNQEV (reference sequence). V was trimmed by 5 bases and J by 12 bases, leaving 20 bases between them. The CDR3 extends over 14 amino acids. The DNA read from the CDR3 is TGTGCCAGCAGTTTTACTGGGAACACCGGGCAGCTCTAT. Encoded protein: CASSFTGNTGQLY. Given in full, the CDR3 is CASSFTGNTGQLYF.

About this clone itself: The germline and genes are mouse ones. The sequence runs out 1 residue before the end of the CDR3; the remainder is reconstructed from the germline J gene. The chain is built from TRBV26 and TRBJ1-6; D may be TRBD1 (6 bases). TRBJ1-6 qualifies as an ORF whose function is uncertain. V lost 4 bases and J lost 4, with 8 bases in between. This CDR3 is 14 amino acids long. Germline V lookup: CDR1 KGHPV, CDR2 FQNQEV (reference sequence). Incomplete CDR3 DNA: TGTGCCAGCAGTCGGGACACTTATAATTCGCCCCTCTAC. Residues: CASSRDTYNSPLY. The whole CDR3 protein is CASSRDTYNSPLYF.

Comment on this clone: All gene names here are mouse names. The read ends 1 residue early relative to the CDR3; the germline J gene fills the gap. The rearrangement joins TRBV13-1 to TRBJ2-3; 12 nucleotides align to TRBD2. V trimming: 5 bases; J trimming: 3 bases; junction bases outside the gene matches: 1. Germline V gene lookup returns CDR1 NSHNY and CDR2 SYGAGN. The CDR3 has 14 residues. The CDR3 DNA, read in part, is TGTGCCAGCAGGGACTGGGGGGGGGCAGAAACGCTGTAT. Protein sequence: CASRDWGGAETLY. The entire CDR3 sequence reads CASRDWGGAETLYF.

This clone showed up just a few times. The gene names here belong to mouse. From the germline J gene comes the end of the CDR3, since the read stops 1 residue before it. The chain employs TRBV13-1 and TRBJ2-2, with TRBD2 as a possible D gene (5 bases). Per the germline V gene, CDR1 is NSHNY and CDR2 is SYGAGN. Deletions cut 5 bases from V and 3 bases from J, with 8 bases between. CDR3 length: 13 amino acids. The DNA read from the CDR3 is TGTGCCAGCAGCCTGGGAGACACCGGGCAGCTCTAC. Its protein product is CASSLGDTGQLY. The entire CDR3 protein reads CASSLGDTGQLYF.

Only a few counts were recorded for this clone. Gene names are mouse gene names. Coverage ceases 1 residue before the CDR3 finishes, and the germline J gene fills in the end. The chain carries TRBV26 and TRBJ2-5; tentative D call: TRBD1 (6 bases). Germline lookup yields CDR1 KGHPV and CDR2 FQNQEV (reference sequence). The CDR3 sequence is 13 residues long. Trimming removed 6 bases from V and 3 bases from J, with 10 bases in between. The CDR3 here is CASSPGQQDTQYF. The CDR3 DNA, read in part, is TGTGCCAGCAGCCCCGGACAGCAAGACACCCAGTAC. Variable domain in full (rest from reference TRBV26 and TRBJ2-5): NSKVIQTPRYLVKGQGQKAKMRCIPEKGHPVVFWYQQNKNNEFKFLINFQNQEVLQQIDMTEKRFSAECPSNSPCSLEIQSSEAGDSALYLCASSPGQQDTQYFGPGTRLLVL.

This clone was seen a handful of times. Germline and genes here are mouse. The CDR3 extends 1 residue past the end of the read, so its final part is completed from the germline J gene. J is TRBJ1-4 and V is TRBV26, with D unclear. This CDR3 region has 14 residues. The germline V gene has CDR1 KGHPV and CDR2 FQNQEV (reference sequence). The V end lost 4 bases, the J end lost 0 bases, and 6 bases lay between the germline ends. CDR3 DNA (partial): TGTGCCAGCAGTCCGGGTATTTCCAACGAAAGATTATTT. Translated: CASSPGISNERLF. The full CDR3 is CASSPGISNERLFF.

This clone was observed a handful of times. Genes and germline are mouse. The read ends 1 residue before the CDR3 terminus; that terminus is restored from the germline J gene. The chain employs TRBV26 and TRBJ2-5; 7 nucleotides agree with TRBD1. The CDR3 sequence is 14 residues long. Germline CDR1 reads KGHPV; CDR2 reads FQNQEV (reference sequence). J lost 3 bases, V lost 4 bases, and 4 bases had no gene match. CDR3 sequence: CASSQTGWQDTQYF. CDR3 DNA, as far as it was read: TGTGCCAGCAGTCAGACAGGGTGGCAAGACACCCAGTAC.

As regards this clone: All gene names here are mouse names. Sequencing ends 1 residue short of the CDR3 end; the germline J gene provides the rest. The chain links TRBV26 to TRBJ2-4; the D is unclear. Germline V gene lookup returns CDR1 KGHPV and CDR2 FQNQEV (reference sequence). The V end lost 1 base, the J end lost 1 base, and 6 bases lay between the germline ends. CDR3 length: 14 residues. CDR3 in amino acids: CASSLFGGQNTLYF. CDR3 bases read: TGTGCCAGCAGTCTGTTCGGAGGTCAAAACACCTTGTAC.

Concerning this clone itself: Mouse gene names and germline throughout. The read ends 1 residue early relative to the CDR3; the germline J gene fills the gap. This chain joins TRBV26 and TRBJ1-3, with 7 bases fitting TRBD1. Germline V gene sequence: CDR1 KGHPV, CDR2 FQNQEV (reference sequence). The CDR3 has 14 residues. Unmatched junction bases numbered 6, after V lost 6 bases and J lost 4 bases. The CDR3 DNA, read in part, is TGTGCCAGCAGCTACAGGGGTGGCGGAAATACGCTCTAT. Residues: CASSYRGGGNTLY. The full-length CDR3 reads as CASSYRGGGNTLYF.

As to this clone: The gene symbols are mouse symbols. Read sequence stops 1 residue before the CDR3 end, and the germline J gene provides the missing end. V and J are TRBV3 and TRBJ1-1; 8 nucleotides align to TRBD1. With 5 bases clipped from V and 1 base from J, the junction kept 3 bases outside the gene matches. The CDR3 contains 14 residues. Germline values: CDR1 SNHLY, CDR2 FYNGKV (reference sequence). The covered CDR3 bases are TGTGCCAGCAGCCCTGGACAGGGAAACACAGAAGTCTTC. Its protein product is CASSPGQGNTEVF. The full-length CDR3 reads as CASSPGQGNTEVFF.

In its sample, this clone was seen a few times. Any gene name here is a mouse gene name. The CDR3 sequence: CASSLGDRGDTQYF. The part of the CDR3 DNA that was read is TGTGCAAGCAGCTTAGGGGACAGGGGAGACACCCAGTAC. V and J are TRBV16 and TRBJ2-5; 10 nucleotides agree with TRBD1. The CDR3 end is not reached by the read, which stops 1 residue before it; the germline J gene fills it in. The V gene end was trimmed by 1 base and the J gene end by 5 bases; junction bases not matched to a gene: 0. Germline CDR1 is SGHSA and CDR2 is FRNQAP. The CDR3 loop spans 14 amino acids.

Notes on this clone: Any gene name here is a mouse gene name. The CDR3 end is not reached by the read, which stops 1 residue before it; the germline J gene fills it in. The chain recombines TRBV26 with TRBJ1-2; TRBD1 aligns across 11 bases. Trimming removed 3 bases from V and 2 bases from J; junction bases left unmatched: 2. The CDR3 spans 15 residues. Germline CDR1 is KGHPV and CDR2 is FQNQEV (reference sequence). The sequenced part of the CDR3 DNA is TGTGCCAGCAGTCTCGGGACAGGGGGGAACTCCGACTACACC. Protein sequence: CASSLGTGGNSDYT. The CDR3 reads in full as CASSLGTGGNSDYTF.

As regards this clone: Any gene name here is a mouse gene name. The sequenced fragment ends 1 residue before the CDR3 boundary, so the rest is inferred from the germline J gene. The J gene is TRBJ2-5, the V gene TRBV13-1, with 9 bases that match TRBD1. With V trimmed by 2 bases and J by 4 bases, 2 bases remained unmatched. Per the germline V gene, CDR1 is NSHNY and CDR2 is SYGAGN. The CDR3 has 14 residues. The CDR3: CASSEGTGKDTQYF. Partial CDR3 DNA: TGTGCCAGCAGTGAAGGGACAGGGAAAGACACCCAGTAC.

There are a few counts of this clone. Gene names are mouse gene names. Read data end 1 residue before the CDR3 end; the end is taken from the germline J gene. The chain links TRBV3 to TRBJ2-4; D is ambiguous. The CDR3 sequence is 15 residues long. CDR1 SNHLY and CDR2 FYNGKV come from the germline V gene (reference sequence). V dropped 5 bases and J dropped 0 bases, with 12 bases sitting between them. The CDR3 DNA, read in part, is TGTGCCAGCAGCATCGCCTCAGGTAGTCAAAACACCTTGTAC. Translating gives CASSIASGSQNTLY. The full-length CDR3 reads as CASSIASGSQNTLYF.

Comments on this clone: Gene names and germline match the mouse. Coverage ceases 1 residue before the CDR3 finishes, and the germline J gene fills in the end. The same CDR3 is also encoded by other DNA sequences in this sample. The V and J genes are TRBV26 and TRBJ1-3, with D unresolved. In germline, CDR1 is KGHPV, CDR2 FQNQEV (reference sequence). The CDR3 consists of 14 residues. The V gene lost 3 bases and the J gene lost 0 bases, with 6 bases spanning the gap. The covered CDR3 bases are TGTGCCAGCAGTCTCCCCAATTCTGGAAATACGCTCTAT. Protein sequence: CASSLPNSGNTLY. The whole CDR3 is CASSLPNSGNTLYF.

About this clone: Genes here carry mouse names. The read gets to within 1 residue of the CDR3 end, and the germline J gene fills in the rest. V usage is TRBV26 and J usage is TRBJ2-1; 8 nucleotides line up with TRBD1. Germline lookup yields CDR1 KGHPV and CDR2 FQNQEV (reference sequence). The CDR3 has 16 amino acids. J lost 4 bases, V lost 2 bases, and 7 bases had no gene match. The CDR3 sequence is CASSLAGGARYAEQFF. The sequenced CDR3 bases are TGTGCCAGCAGTCTGGCAGGGGGCGCGCGGTATGCTGAGCAGTTC.

For this clone: Each gene name is a mouse one. The observed sequence ends 1 residue before the CDR3 terminus, with the missing tail filled in from the germline J gene. The chain combines TRBV16 with TRBJ2-7, with 10 bases identical to TRBD2. This CDR3 contains 14 residues. CDR1 is SGHSA, CDR2 FRNQAP, per germline. Trimming cost V 5 bases and J 4 bases; bases outside gene matches: 5. The CDR3 spells CASSGTGGGYEQYF. The part of the CDR3 DNA that was read is TGTGCAAGCAGCGGAACTGGGGGGGGTTATGAACAGTAC.

This clone was picked up a small number of times. The gene names given are mouse names. With the read ending 1 residue before the CDR3 end, the germline J gene is used to fill in that end. The chain links TRBV3 to TRBJ2-3; D might be TRBD1 (6 bases). Germline CDR1 and CDR2: SNHLY and FYNGKV (reference sequence). Trimming took off 8 bases at V and 1 base at J, with 10 bases between the two ends. There are 13 residues in the CDR3. The CDR3 spells CASLAGGAETLYF. The sequenced CDR3 bases are TGTGCCAGCCTGGCAGGGGGTGCAGAAACGCTGTAT.

This clone was seen more than once but under ten times. Gene and germline names: mouse. The CDR3 is cut off 1 residue early in the read; its end comes from the germline J gene. The chain is built from TRBV3 and TRBJ2-7, with 10 bases lining up with TRBD2. The CDR3 length is 13 residues. V was clipped by 6 bases and J by 2 bases; unmatched bases: 1. Germline lookup yields CDR1 SNHLY and CDR2 FYNGKV (reference sequence). CDR3 DNA, as far as it was read: TGTGCCAGCAGAGACTGGGGGGCCTATGAACAGTAC. Translated: CASRDWGAYEQY. The full CDR3 reads CASRDWGAYEQYF.

A note on this clone: Mouse names are used for the genes. The read ends 1 residue shy of where the CDR3 ends; the end is completed using the germline J gene. The genes are TRBV20 and TRBJ2-2, with D unresolved. Trimming removed 2 bases from V and 0 bases from J, with 7 bases in between. Germline CDR1 reads GFQATS; CDR2 reads STVNSAI. The CDR3 is made up of 14 amino acids. Partial CDR3 DNA: TGTGGTGCTAGGAGGGCCGCAAACACCGGGCAGCTCTAC. Protein: CGARRAANTGQLY. The entire CDR3 protein reads CGARRAANTGQLYF.

A note on this clone: Genes and germline are mouse. The sequence runs out 1 residue before the end of the CDR3; the remainder is reconstructed from the germline J gene. V gene TRBV23 combines with J gene TRBJ2-5. Germline CDR1 is KGHTA and CDR2 is FQNQQP. The CDR3 has 15 residues. The sequenced part of the CDR3 DNA is TGCTCCAGCAGTCAATCAGGGGCGGGCCAAGACACCCAGTAC. The encoded protein is CSSSQSGAGQDTQY. The full CDR3 protein is CSSSQSGAGQDTQYF.

With respect to this clone: Gene and germline names: mouse. The read falls 1 residue short of the CDR3 end, and the missing part is taken from the germline J gene. The J gene is TRBJ2-1, the V gene TRBV14; TRBD1 matches at 7 bases. Germline CDR1 SGHDT, CDR2 FRDEAV. V was clipped by 4 bases and J by 0 bases; unmatched bases: 1. The CDR3 loop spans 14 amino acids. The DNA read from the CDR3 is TGTGCCAGCAGTCGGGACAGTAACTATGCTGAGCAGTTC. This gives the protein CASSRDSNYAEQF. The CDR3 as a whole reads CASSRDSNYAEQFF. Full variable domain (missing parts from reference TRBV14 and TRBJ2-1): EAGVTQSPRYAVLQEGQAVSFWCDPISGHDTLYWYQQPRDQGPQLLVYFRDEAVIDNSQLPSDRFSAVRPKGTNSTLKIQSAKQGDTATYLCASSRDSNYAEQFFGPGTRLTVL.